There are many counts of the clone carrying this T cell receptor beta chain. Trimming pared 6 bases from V and 1 base from J, leaving 7 bases between. CDR1 and CDR2 from the germline V gene are KGHDR and SFDVKD. The CDR3 is 13 amino acids. This sample is part of a study of low-dose radiotherapy and immunotherapy resistance in tumors. For the study at large: The fractionation for Cohort 1 was 0.5 Gy per fraction every 2 weeks, totaling 6.5 Gy. Cohort 2 received 1 Gy per fraction every two weeks, totaling 13 Gy over 26 weeks. Every two weeks, cyclophosphamide 200 mg/m2 was infused one day before radiation plus immunotherapy.

Time point indicated: before trial treatment. Alpha- and beta-chain coverage of first-strand cDNA came from TRAV- and TRBV-specific primers. With a V-primer adapter and a constant-region primer, TCRs were amplified for about 20 PCR cycles. Via MiXCR, TCRdb re-called the reads, giving one row per CDR3 protein. Of tens of thousands of distinct CDR3 sequences in the sample, more than 8% are singletons; the top ten hold 0.95% to 1.3%. The chain has TRBV24-1 and TRBJ2-3, with D perhaps TRBD1 (5 bases). The specimen comprised PBMCs, sampled before treatment. The TCR sequence derives from a male donor with prostate cancer. CDR3 sequence (DNA): TGTGCCACCAGTACACAGGGCACAGATACGCAGTATTTT. Amino acid sequence: CATSTQGTDTQYF.